This paragraph reports one T cell receptor (beta chain). Its target is unknown. This CDR3 has 13 amino acids. Germline values: CDR1 SGHTA, CDR2 FQGNSA. V lost 4 bases to trimming and J lost 1 base, with 4 bases between them. These data come from a study of breast tumors, draining lymph nodes, adjacent tissues. Study-wide results and limits: Tumor TCR diversity was below lymph nodes but above nontumor tissue. Findings are consistent with lymph node origin and intratumoral expansion of most tumor T cells. Luminal-like breast cancer showed significantly greater tumor-nontumor repertoire similarity than basal-like breast cancer did.

TCRdb reprocessed the multiplex PCR reads via MiXCR and lists one record per CDR3 protein. The sample holds approximately 14,000 distinct CDR3 sequences; around 55% are singletons and the top ten take 30%. Sequenced: tumor-adjacent breast tissue. The clonotype originates from a female donor with breast cancer. Some clones in this sample may be carry-over from other donors' samples. The chain combines TRBV7-2 with TRBJ2-2; D call uncertain. The CDR3: CASSSRNTGELFF. For the CDR3, the DNA is TGTGCCAGCAGCTCAAGGAACACCGGGGAGCTGTTTTTT.